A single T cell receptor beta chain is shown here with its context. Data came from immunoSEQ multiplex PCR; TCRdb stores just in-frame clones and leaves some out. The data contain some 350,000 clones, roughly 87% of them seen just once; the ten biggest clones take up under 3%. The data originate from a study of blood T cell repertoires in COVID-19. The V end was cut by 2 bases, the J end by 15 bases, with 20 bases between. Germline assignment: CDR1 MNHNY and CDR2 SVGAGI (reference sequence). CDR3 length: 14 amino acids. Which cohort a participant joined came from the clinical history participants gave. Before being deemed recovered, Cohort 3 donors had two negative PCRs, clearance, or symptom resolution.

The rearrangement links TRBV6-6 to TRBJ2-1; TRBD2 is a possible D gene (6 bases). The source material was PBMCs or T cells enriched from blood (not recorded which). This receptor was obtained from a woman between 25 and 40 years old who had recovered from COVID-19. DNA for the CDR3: TGTGCCAGCAGTTACACTCTCGGGATAGCGGAGGCGTTCTTC. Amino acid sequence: CASSYTLGIAEAFF.